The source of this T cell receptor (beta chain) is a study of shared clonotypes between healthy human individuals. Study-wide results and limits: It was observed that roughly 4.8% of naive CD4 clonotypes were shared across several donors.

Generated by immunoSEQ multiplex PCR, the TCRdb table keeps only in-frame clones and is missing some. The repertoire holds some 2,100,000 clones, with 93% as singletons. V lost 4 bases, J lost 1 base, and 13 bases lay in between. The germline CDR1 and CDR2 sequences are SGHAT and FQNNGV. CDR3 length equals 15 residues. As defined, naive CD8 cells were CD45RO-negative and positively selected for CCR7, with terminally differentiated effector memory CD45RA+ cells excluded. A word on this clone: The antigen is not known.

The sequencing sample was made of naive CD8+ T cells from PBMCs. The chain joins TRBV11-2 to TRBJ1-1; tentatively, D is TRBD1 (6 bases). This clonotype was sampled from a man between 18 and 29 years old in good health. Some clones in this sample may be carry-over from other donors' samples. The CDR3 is CASSYAGTKNTEAFF. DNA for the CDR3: TGTGCCAGCAGCTATGCCGGGACAAAGAACACTGAAGCTTTCTTT.